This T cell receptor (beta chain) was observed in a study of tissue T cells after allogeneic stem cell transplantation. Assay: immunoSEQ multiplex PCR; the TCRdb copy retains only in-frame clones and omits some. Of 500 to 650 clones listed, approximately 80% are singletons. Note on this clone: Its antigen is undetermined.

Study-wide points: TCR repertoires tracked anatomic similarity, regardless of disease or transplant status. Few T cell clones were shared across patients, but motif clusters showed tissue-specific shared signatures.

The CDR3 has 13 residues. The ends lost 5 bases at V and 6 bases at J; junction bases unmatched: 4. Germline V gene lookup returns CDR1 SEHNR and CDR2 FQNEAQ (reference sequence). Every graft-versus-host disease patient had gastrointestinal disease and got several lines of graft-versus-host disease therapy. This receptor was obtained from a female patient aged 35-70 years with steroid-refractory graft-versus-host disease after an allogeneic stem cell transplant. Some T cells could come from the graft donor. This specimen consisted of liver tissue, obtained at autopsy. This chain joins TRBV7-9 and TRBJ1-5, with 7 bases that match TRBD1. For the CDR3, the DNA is TGTGCCAGCAGCCAATACAGGGGTCAGCCCCAGCATTTT. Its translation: CASSQYRGQPQHF.